One sample yielded the 25 T cell receptor beta chains listed below, sequenced in a study of T cells in Graves' hyperthyroidism and ophthalmopathy. The source material, RNA transcripts, was used to amplify TCR beta CDR3 regions. The HTBI primer set drove a first-round RT-PCR of the TCR CDR3. TCRdb redid the calling of the multiplex PCR reads with MiXCR, one entry per CDR3 protein. The repertoire consists of hundreds of thousands of distinct CDR3 sequences, with roughly 14% occurring once and the leading ten covering 3.5% to 4.5%. The specimen sequenced was blood. The receptors were sampled from a woman between 40 and 50 years old with Graves' ophthalmopathy.

In its sample, this clonotype was seen many times. The chain is built from TRBV6-1 and TRBJ2-7; D might be TRBD1 (5 bases). The CDR3 has 14 residues. From germline, CDR1 is MNHNS and CDR2 SASEGT. The V and J ends lost 3 bases and 3 bases respectively, with 12 bases between them. This CDR3 reads CASSDYQGGYEQYF. In nucleotides, the CDR3 is TGTGCCAGCAGTGATTATCAGGGTGGCTACGAGCAGTACTTC.

This clonotype was seen many times. J is TRBJ2-7 and V is TRBV6-5, with TRBD1 identical over 7 bases. The germline CDR1 and CDR2 sequences are MNHEY and SVGAGI. J was trimmed by 3 bases and V by 8 bases; bases with no gene match: 19. This CDR3 comprises 17 residues. CDR3 sequence: CASPTGFPASAHYEQYF. The CDR3, as DNA: TGTGCCAGCCCGACAGGGTTCCCAGCCAGCGCCCACTACGAGCAGTACTTC.

This clonotype was seen at least ten times. The genes are TRBV30 and TRBJ2-2; D is unresolved. The CDR3 is 12 residues long. Deletions cut 0 bases from V and 6 bases from J, with 5 bases between. Germline CDR1 and CDR2: GTSNPN and SVGIG (reference sequence). CDR3 amino acids: CAWSVGAGELFF. Here the CDR3 DNA reads TGTGCCTGGAGTGTAGGCGCCGGGGAGCTGTTTTTT.

This clonotype was counted many times. V usage is TRBV28 and J usage is TRBJ2-4, with D possibly matching TRBD2 (6 bases). This CDR3 spans 15 amino acids. The ends were cut back, 6 bases at V and 6 bases at J, with 18 bases in the middle. Germline CDR1 reads MDHEN; CDR2 reads SYDVKM. The CDR3 DNA follows: TGTGCCAGCAGCCGAACCGGGACTTTGGGAAACATTCAGTACTTC. This gives the protein CASSRTGTLGNIQYF.

This clonotype was detected many times. This chain connects TRBV19 to TRBJ2-2; D is perhaps TRBD2 (6 bases). The germline V and J ends were trimmed by 5 bases and 3 bases, with 19 bases remaining between them. Germline V gene data show CDR1 as LNHDA and CDR2 as SQIVND (reference sequence). The CDR3 spans 17 residues. CDR3 in amino acids: CASSAHRDFRYTGELFF. CDR3 in DNA: TGTGCCAGTAGTGCCCACCGGGACTTTCGGTACACCGGGGAGCTGTTTTTT.

This chain connects TRBV7-2 to TRBJ2-2; 9 bases agree with TRBD1. V lost 1 base and J lost 6; bases outside the gene matches: 12. The CDR3 loop spans 18 amino acids. Germline V CDR1 and CDR2: SGHTA, FQGNSA. Written as DNA, the CDR3 is TGTGCCAGCAGCTTAGGGCTTGGACAGGGGTATAAAGCCGGGGAGCTGTTTTTT. Translation: CASSLGLGQGYKAGELFF.

This clonotype was counted at least ten times. This rearrangement joins TRBV25-1 to TRBJ1-1; D is ambiguous. CDR1 is MGHDK, CDR2 SYGVNS, per germline. The ends were cut back, 3 bases at V and 0 bases at J, with 8 bases in the middle. This CDR3 spans 14 amino acids. CDR3 region: CASSDLQLNTEAFF. The CDR3 nucleotides are TGTGCCAGCAGTGATTTACAGCTGAACACTGAAGCTTTCTTT.

This clonotype was counted at least ten times. The gene calls are TRBV10-2 and TRBJ1-5; D might be TRBD1 (5 bases). The CDR3 contains 12 residues. V gave up 3 bases and J gave up 8 bases, with 8 bases separating them. Germline V lookup: CDR1 WSHSY, CDR2 SAAADI. CDR3: CASSDGGEPQHF. In DNA, the CDR3 is TGCGCCAGCAGTGATGGGGGAGAGCCCCAGCATTTT.

This clonotype was seen at least ten times. J is TRBJ2-2 and V is TRBV12-3 or TRBV12-4; the match to TRBD2 covers 11 bases. This CDR3 is 15 amino acids long. With V trimmed by 5 bases and J by 4 bases, 3 bases remained unmatched. Written as DNA, the CDR3 is TGTGCCAGCAGTATTAGCGGGAGGGGCACCGGGGAGCTGTTTTTT. Translation: CASSISGRGTGELFF.

This clonotype was observed at least ten times. The chain joins TRBV6-1 to TRBJ2-7, with D tentatively TRBD1 or TRBD2 (6 bases each). The germline V and J ends were trimmed by 5 bases and 5 bases, with 31 bases remaining between them. The CDR3 extends over 19 amino acids. Germline V gene lookup returns CDR1 MNHNS and CDR2 SASEGT. The CDR3 loop is CASSKTGAFRSGRDHEQYF. CDR3 DNA: TGTGCCAGCAGTAAAACGGGGGCCTTCCGATCGGGTCGAGACCACGAGCAGTACTTC.

The V and J genes are TRBV11-2 and TRBJ1-6; a possible D gene is TRBD1 (5 bases). The V end lost 0 bases, the J end lost 10 bases, and 13 bases lay between the germline ends. This CDR3 contains 15 residues. Germline V gene data show CDR1 as SGHAT and CDR2 as FQNNGV. CDR3 in amino acids: CASSLESREGSPLHF. The CDR3 coding sequence is TGTGCCAGCAGCTTAGAATCCAGGGAGGGCTCACCCCTCCACTTT.

This clonotype has at least ten counts. The chain couples TRBV19 to TRBJ1-2; D unresolved. CDR1 and CDR2 from the germline V gene are LNHDA and SQIVND (reference sequence). Trimming removed 10 bases at V and 4 bases at J, with 13 bases between. The CDR3 contains 12 residues. CDR3 loop: CATRLEFYGYTF. CDR3 nucleotides: TGTGCCACCCGGCTGGAATTCTATGGCTACACCTTC.

There are many counts of this clonotype. The V gene is TRBV4-2, the J gene TRBJ2-7, with 10 bases fitting TRBD2. Germline CDR1 and CDR2: LGHNA and YNFKEQ. V was clipped by 3 bases and J by 4 bases; unmatched bases: 9. The CDR3 runs 16 residues. For the CDR3, the DNA is TGTGCCAGCAGCCATACCACTAGCGGGATTCCGTACGAGCAGTACTTC. Amino acids: CASSHTTSGIPYEQYF.

This clonotype occurred many times. V gene TRBV9 combines with J gene TRBJ1-1, with D unresolved. CDR3 length: 13 amino acids. The V end was cut by 4 bases, the J end by 4 bases, with 11 bases between. The germline CDR1 and CDR2 sequences are SGDLS and YYNGEE. The CDR3 DNA reads TGTGCCAGCAGCCCCTCGGTAGGCACTGAAGCTTTCTTT. Translated, it gives CASSPSVGTEAFF.

The rearrangement joins TRBV20-1 to TRBJ2-7; 11 bases are a match to TRBD2. In germline, CDR1 is DFQATT, CDR2 SNEGSKA (reference sequence). CDR3 length: 17 residues. V trimming: 6 bases; J trimming: 2 bases; junction bases outside the gene matches: 15. In nucleotides, the CDR3 is TGCAGTGCCCAATCGCCGGGACTAGCGGACTTCCCCTACGAGCAGTACTTC. It is translated as CSAQSPGLADFPYEQYF.

This clonotype came up many times. The V and J genes are TRBV2 and TRBJ1-5; the D gene is possibly TRBD1 (5 bases). Germline loops: CDR1 SNHLY, CDR2 FYNNEI. V lost 6 bases and J 0 bases, leaving 12 bases between the germline ends. This CDR3 contains 15 residues. Written as DNA, the CDR3 is TGTGCCAGCAGGGAGACAGACCATAGCAATCAGCCCCAGCATTTT. This encodes CASRETDHSNQPQHF.

This clonotype was seen many times. The V and J genes are TRBV20-1 and TRBJ2-5; D not certain. Germline V CDR1 and CDR2: DFQATT, SNEGSKA (reference sequence). V lost 3 bases, J lost 0 bases, and 5 bases lay in between. CDR3 length: 12 residues. In DNA, the CDR3 is TGCAGTGCTAGCGGGTACCAAGAGACCCAGTACTTC. Protein product: CSASGYQETQYF.

This clonotype has a count of ten or more. The chain links TRBV10-3 to TRBJ1-5; D not certain. The V gene's germline CDR1 is ENHRY and CDR2 SYGVKD. CDR3 length: 14 residues. Trimming left V 6 bases short and J 6 bases short, with 15 bases between. CDR3 in amino acids: CAISPEGIGQPQHF. In nucleotides, the CDR3 is TGTGCCATCAGCCCCGAAGGGATCGGTCAGCCCCAGCATTTT.

In this sample, this clonotype turned up many times. The rearrangement links TRBV7-2 to TRBJ2-7; D unresolved. Germline CDR1 and CDR2: SGHTA and FQGNSA. Trimming took off 4 bases at V and 3 bases at J, with 10 bases between the two ends. The CDR3 is 13 residues long. As DNA, the CDR3 is TGTGCCAGCAGCTCGGGCAATCGCTACGAGCAGTACTTC. Its translation: CASSSGNRYEQYF. Variable domain in full (rest from reference TRBV7-2 and TRBJ2-7): GAGVSQSPSNKVTEKGKDVELRCDPISGHTALYWYRQSLGQGLEFLIYFQGNSAPDKSGLPSDRFSAERTGGSVSTLTIQRTQQEDSAVYLCASSSGNRYEQYFGPGTRLTVT.

This clonotype appeared many times. The chain has TRBV28 and TRBJ2-7, with 11 positions matching TRBD2. J was trimmed by 5 bases and V by 1 base; bases with no gene match: 4. The CDR3 sequence is 15 residues long. CDR1 and CDR2 (germline): MDHEN, SYDVKM. The CDR3 loop reads CASSLYLAGGHEQYF. Written as DNA, the CDR3 is TGTGCCAGCAGTTTATACCTAGCGGGAGGTCACGAGCAGTACTTC.

The V call is TRBV12-3 or TRBV12-4, the J call TRBJ2-7; D is possibly TRBD2 (5 bases). The CDR3 length is 14 residues. The V end was cut by 3 bases, the J end by 4 bases, with 13 bases between. Written as DNA, the CDR3 is TGTGCCAGCAGTTTTAGGAGGCAGAATTACGAGCAGTACTTC. Amino acids: CASSFRRQNYEQYF.

This clonotype was seen ten or more times. The rearrangement joins TRBV12-3 or TRBV12-4 to TRBJ1-1, with 11 bases fitting TRBD1. CDR3 length: 13 residues. The V gene end was trimmed by 7 bases and the J gene end by 5 bases; junction bases not matched to a gene: 3. The CDR3 is CASIGQGATEAFF. As DNA, the CDR3 is TGTGCCAGCATTGGACAGGGGGCGACTGAAGCTTTCTTT.

Notes on this clonotype: Given a much more abundant clone one base away, this may be a read error. V usage is TRBV27 and J usage is TRBJ2-7, with D hard to call. The germline CDR1 and CDR2 sequences are MNHEY and SMNVEV (reference sequence). This CDR3 has 15 amino acids. The CDR3 is CGSSPRTGRSYEQYF. Here the CDR3 DNA reads TGTGGCAGCAGTCCCCGAACGGGTAGGAGTTACGAGCAGTACTTC.

The CDR3 sequence: CASSPKREGVRELFF. The DNA for the CDR3 is TGTGCCAGCAGCCCTAAGCGGGAGGGGGTCCGGGAGCTGTTTTTT. The chain combines TRBV7-8 with TRBJ2-2, with TRBD2 matching over 10 bases. J lost 9 bases, V lost 5 bases, and 9 bases had no gene match. This CDR3 region has 15 residues. Per the germline V gene, CDR1 is SGHVS and CDR2 is FQNEAQ.

A note on this clonotype: One base away lies a much larger clone, so this may be a sequencing read error. The V and J genes are TRBV6-1 and TRBJ1-1, with D possibly matching TRBD1 (5 bases). This CDR3 region has 14 residues. The germline V gene has CDR1 MNHNS and CDR2 SASEGT. Trimming left V 10 bases short and J 5 bases short, with 20 bases between. In nucleotides, the CDR3 is TGTGCCACCAGCCTCCGGGGCAGGGTTACTGAAGCTTTCTTT. As protein: CATSLRGRVTEAFF.